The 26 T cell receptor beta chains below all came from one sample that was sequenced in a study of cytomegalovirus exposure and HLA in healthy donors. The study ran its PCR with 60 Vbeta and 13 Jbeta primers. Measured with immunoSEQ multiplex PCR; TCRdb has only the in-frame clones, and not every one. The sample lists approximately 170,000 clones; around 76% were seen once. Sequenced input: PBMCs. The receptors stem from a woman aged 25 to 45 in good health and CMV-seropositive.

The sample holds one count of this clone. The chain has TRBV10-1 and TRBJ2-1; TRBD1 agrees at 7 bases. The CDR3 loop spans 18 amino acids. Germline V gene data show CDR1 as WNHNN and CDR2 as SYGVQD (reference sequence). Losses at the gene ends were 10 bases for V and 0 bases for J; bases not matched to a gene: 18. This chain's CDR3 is CANPSTNRGPSSYNEQFF. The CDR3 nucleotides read TGCGCCAACCCCTCCACAAACAGGGGCCCGAGCTCCTACAATGAGCAGTTCTTC.

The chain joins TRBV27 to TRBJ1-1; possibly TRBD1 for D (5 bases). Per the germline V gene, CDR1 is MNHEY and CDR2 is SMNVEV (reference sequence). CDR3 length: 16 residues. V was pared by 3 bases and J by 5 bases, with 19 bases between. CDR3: CASSFDGGPTGTEAFF. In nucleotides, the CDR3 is TGTGCCAGCAGTTTTGACGGGGGTCCTACGGGGACTGAAGCTTTCTTT.

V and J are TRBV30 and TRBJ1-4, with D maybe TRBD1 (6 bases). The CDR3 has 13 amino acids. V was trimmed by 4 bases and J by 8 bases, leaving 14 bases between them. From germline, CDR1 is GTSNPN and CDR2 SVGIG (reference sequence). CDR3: CAWTDSSLEKLFF. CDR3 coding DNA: TGTGCCTGGACGGACAGCAGTTTAGAAAAACTGTTTTTT.

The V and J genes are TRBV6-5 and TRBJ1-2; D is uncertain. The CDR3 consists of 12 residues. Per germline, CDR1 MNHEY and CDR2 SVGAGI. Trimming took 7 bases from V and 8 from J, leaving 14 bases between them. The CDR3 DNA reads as TGTGCCAGCACGGAGGCCCGAGGAGGCTACACCTTC. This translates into CASTEARGGYTF.

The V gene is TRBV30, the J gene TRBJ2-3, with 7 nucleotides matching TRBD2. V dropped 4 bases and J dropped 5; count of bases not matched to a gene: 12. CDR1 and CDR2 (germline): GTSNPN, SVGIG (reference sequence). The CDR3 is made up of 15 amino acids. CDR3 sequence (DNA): TGTGCCTGGACCGGCGGGGGAGGGTTCGGAGATACGCAGTATTTT. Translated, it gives CAWTGGGGFGDTQYF.

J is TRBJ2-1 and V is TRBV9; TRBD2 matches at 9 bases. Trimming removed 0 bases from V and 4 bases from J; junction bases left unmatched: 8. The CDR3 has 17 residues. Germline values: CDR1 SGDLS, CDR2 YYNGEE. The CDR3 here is CASSVGSAGGQYNEQFF. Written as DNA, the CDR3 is TGTGCCAGCAGCGTAGGCTCTGCGGGGGGGCAGTACAATGAGCAGTTCTTC. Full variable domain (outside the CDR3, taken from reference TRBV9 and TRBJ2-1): DSGVTQTPKHLITATGQRVTLRCSPRSGDLSVYWYQQSLDQGLQFLIQYYNGEERAKGNILERFSAQQFPDLHSELNLSSLELGDSALYFCASSVGSAGGQYNEQFFGPGTRLTVL.

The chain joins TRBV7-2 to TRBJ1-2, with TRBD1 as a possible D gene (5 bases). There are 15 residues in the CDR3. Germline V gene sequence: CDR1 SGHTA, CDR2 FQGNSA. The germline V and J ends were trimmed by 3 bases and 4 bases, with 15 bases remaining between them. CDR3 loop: CASSFPGGVIYGYTF. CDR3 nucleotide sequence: TGTGCCAGCAGCTTCCCGGGAGGGGTGATCTATGGCTACACCTTC.

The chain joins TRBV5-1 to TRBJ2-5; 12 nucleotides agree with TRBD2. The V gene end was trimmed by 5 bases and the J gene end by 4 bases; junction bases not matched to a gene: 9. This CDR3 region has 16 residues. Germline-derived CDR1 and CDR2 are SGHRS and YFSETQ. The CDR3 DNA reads TGCGCCAGCAGACTCATACTAGCGGGAGGCCCAGAGACCCAGTACTTC. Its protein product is CASRLILAGGPETQYF.

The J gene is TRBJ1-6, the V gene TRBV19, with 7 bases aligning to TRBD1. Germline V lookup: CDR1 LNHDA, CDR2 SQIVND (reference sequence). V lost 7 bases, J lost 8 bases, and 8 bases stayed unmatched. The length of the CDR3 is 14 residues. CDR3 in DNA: TGTGCCAGTAACCCGACAGGGTGGGATTCACCCCTCCACTTT. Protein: CASNPTGWDSPLHF.

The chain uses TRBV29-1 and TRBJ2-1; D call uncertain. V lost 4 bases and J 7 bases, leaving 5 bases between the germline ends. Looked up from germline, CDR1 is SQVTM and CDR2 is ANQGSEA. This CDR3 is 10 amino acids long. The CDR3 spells CSVAGNEQFF. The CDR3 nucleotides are TGCAGCGTTGCCGGGAATGAGCAGTTCTTC.

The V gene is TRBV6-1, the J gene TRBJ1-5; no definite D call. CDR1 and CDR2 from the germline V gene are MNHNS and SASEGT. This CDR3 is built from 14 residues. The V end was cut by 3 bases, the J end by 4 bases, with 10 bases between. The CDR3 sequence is CASSDGSWNQPQHF. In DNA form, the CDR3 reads TGTGCCAGCAGTGACGGGTCTTGGAATCAGCCCCAGCATTTT.

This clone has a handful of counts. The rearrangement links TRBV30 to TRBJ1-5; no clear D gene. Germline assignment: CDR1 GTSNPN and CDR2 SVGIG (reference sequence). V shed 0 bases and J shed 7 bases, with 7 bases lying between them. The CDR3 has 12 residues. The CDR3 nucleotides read TGTGCCTGGAGTGTCGGAGGCCAGCCCCAGCATTTT. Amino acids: CAWSVGGQPQHF.

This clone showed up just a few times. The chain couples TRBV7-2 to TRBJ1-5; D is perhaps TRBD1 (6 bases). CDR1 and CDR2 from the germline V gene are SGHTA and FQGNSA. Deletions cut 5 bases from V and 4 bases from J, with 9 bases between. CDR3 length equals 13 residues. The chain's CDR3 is CASSITGNQPQHF. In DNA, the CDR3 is TGTGCCAGCAGCATTACAGGGAATCAGCCCCAGCATTTT.

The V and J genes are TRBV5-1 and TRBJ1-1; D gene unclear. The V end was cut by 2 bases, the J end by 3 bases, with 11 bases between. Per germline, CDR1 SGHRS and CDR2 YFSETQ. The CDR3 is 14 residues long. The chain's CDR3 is CASSFLGRDTEAFF. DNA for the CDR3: TGCGCCAGCAGCTTCTTGGGGAGGGACACTGAAGCTTTCTTT.

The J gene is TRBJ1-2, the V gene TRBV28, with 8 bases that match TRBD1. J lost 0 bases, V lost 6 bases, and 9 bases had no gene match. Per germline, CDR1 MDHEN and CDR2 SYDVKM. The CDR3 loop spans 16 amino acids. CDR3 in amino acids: CASRRQGLPANYGYTF. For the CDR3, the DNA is TGTGCCAGCAGGAGACAGGGGCTACCAGCTAACTATGGCTACACCTTC.

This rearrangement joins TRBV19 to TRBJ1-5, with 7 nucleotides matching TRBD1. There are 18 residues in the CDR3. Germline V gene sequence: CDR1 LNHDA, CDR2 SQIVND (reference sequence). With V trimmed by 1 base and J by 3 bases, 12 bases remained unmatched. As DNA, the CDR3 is TGTGCCAGTAGTATAGGCCGCGAGACAGGGACCCCCAATCAGCCCCAGCATTTT. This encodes CASSIGRETGTPNQPQHF. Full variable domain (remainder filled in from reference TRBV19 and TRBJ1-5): DGGITQSPKYLFRKEGQNVTLSCEQNLNHDAMYWYRQDPGQGLRLIYYSQIVNDFQKGDIAEGYSVSREKKESFPLTVTSAQKNPTAFYLCASSIGRETGTPNQPQHFGDGTRLSIL.

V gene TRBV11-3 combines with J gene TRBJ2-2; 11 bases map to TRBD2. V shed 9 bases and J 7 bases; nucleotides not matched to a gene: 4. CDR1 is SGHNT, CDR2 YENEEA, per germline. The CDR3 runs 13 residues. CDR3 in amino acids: CASRTSGFGELFF. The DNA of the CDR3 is TGTGCCAGTAGGACTAGCGGGTTCGGGGAGCTGTTTTTT.

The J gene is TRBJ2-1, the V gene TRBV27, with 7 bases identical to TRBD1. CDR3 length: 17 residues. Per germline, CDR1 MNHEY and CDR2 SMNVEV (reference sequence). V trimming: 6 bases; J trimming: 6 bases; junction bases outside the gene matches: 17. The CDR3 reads CASSRQPGTASLNEQFF. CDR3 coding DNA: TGTGCCAGCAGCCGGCAACCCGGGACAGCCTCACTCAATGAGCAGTTCTTC.

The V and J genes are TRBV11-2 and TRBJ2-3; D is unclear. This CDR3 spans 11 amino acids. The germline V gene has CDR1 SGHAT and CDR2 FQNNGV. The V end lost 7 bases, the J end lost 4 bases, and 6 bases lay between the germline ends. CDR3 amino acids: CASTEPDTQYF. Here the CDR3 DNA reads TGTGCCAGCACCGAGCCAGATACGCAGTATTTT.

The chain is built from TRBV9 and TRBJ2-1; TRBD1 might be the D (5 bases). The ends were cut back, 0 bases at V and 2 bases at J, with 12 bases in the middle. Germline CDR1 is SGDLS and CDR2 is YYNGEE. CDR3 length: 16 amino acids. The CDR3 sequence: CASSVVRGSPYNEQFF. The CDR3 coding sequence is TGTGCCAGCAGCGTAGTTAGGGGATCTCCCTACAATGAGCAGTTCTTC.

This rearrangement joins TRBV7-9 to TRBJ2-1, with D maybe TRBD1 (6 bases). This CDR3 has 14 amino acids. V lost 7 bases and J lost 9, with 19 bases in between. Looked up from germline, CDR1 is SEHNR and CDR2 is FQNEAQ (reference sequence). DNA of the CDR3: TGTGCCAGCACCCAAGACCTAGTCAGGGGTGAGCAGTTCTTC. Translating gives CASTQDLVRGEQFF.

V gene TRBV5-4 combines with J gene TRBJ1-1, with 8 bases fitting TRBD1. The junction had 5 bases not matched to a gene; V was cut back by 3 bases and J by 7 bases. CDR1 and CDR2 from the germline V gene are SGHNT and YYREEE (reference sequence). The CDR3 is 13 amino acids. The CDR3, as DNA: TGTGCCAGCAGCTCCGGACAGGGTAATGAAGCTTTCTTT. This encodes CASSSGQGNEAFF.

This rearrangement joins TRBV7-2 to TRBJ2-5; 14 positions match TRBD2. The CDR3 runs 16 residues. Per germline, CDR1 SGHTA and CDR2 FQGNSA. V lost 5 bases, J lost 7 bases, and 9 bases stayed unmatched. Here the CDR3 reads CASSPRTSGGRWTQYF. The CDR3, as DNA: TGTGCCAGCAGCCCGAGGACTAGCGGGGGGAGGTGGACCCAGTACTTC. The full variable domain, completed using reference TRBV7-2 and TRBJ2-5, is GAGVSQSPSNKVTEKGKDVELRCDPISGHTALYWYRQSLGQGLEFLIYFQGNSAPDKSGLPSDRFSAERTGGSVSTLTIQRTQQEDSAVYLCASSPRTSGGRWTQYFGPGTRLLVL.

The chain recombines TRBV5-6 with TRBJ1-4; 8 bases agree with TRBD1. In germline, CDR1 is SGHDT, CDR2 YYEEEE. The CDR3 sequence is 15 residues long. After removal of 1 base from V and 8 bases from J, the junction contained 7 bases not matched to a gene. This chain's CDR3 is CASSLYGQGGEKLFF. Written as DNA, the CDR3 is TGTGCCAGCAGCTTGTATGGACAGGGTGGAGAAAAACTGTTTTTT.

In DNA form, the CDR3 reads TGTGCCAGCAGCTTAGTGGGGACAGGGGGCAGGAACGAGCAGTACTTC. Its translation is CASSLVGTGGRNEQYF. The chain couples TRBV7-2 to TRBJ2-7, with TRBD1 identical over 12 bases. Trimming at V came to 1 base and at J to 5 bases, leaving 6 bases not matched to a gene. Germline assignment: CDR1 SGHTA and CDR2 FQGNSA. The CDR3 has 16 residues.

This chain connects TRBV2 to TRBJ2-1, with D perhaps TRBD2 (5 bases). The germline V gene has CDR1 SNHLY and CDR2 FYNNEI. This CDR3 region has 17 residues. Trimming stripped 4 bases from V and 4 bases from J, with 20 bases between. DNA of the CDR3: TGTGCCAGCAGTGGCTCTCCCGGGGAGATTCCTTACAATGAGCAGTTCTTC. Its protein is CASSGSPGEIPYNEQFF.